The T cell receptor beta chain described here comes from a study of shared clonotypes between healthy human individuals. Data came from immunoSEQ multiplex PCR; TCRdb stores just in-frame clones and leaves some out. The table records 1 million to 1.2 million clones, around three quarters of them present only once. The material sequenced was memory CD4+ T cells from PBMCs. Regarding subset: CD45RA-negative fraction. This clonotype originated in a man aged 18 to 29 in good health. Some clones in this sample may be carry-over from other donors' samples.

The CDR3 DNA reads as TGTGCCAGCAGGAACCCTGTGGGTCCCTCTGGAAACACCATATATTTT. Translation: CASRNPVGPSGNTIYF. The rearrangement uses TRBV7-9 and TRBJ1-3; D remains unclear. Germline V gives CDR1 SEHNR, CDR2 FQNEAQ (reference sequence). This CDR3 has 16 residues. The ends were cut back, 6 bases at V and 0 bases at J, with 15 bases in the middle.